This entry features one T cell receptor beta chain sequence. This entry comes from a study of T cell responses to AZD1222 COVID-19 vaccine. Germline lookup yields CDR1 MNHEY and CDR2 SMNVEV (reference sequence). V shed 5 bases and J shed 5 bases, with 13 bases lying between them. The CDR3 length is 13 residues. Libraries were prepared by immunoSEQ multiplex PCR; TCRdb keeps only in-frame clonotypes and omits some of them. The repertoire consists of 140,000 to 150,000 clones, with around nine tenths occurring once and the leading ten covering approximately 3%. The chain carries TRBV27 and TRBJ2-7, with D perhaps TRBD1 or TRBD2 (5 bases each). This TCR derives from an adult in good health. The source material was peripheral blood, sampled on day 0 of MenACWY control vaccination. The CDR3 loop is CASSLGPGNEQYF. DNA of the CDR3: TGTGCCAGCAGTCTGGGACCCGGGAACGAGCAGTACTTC.